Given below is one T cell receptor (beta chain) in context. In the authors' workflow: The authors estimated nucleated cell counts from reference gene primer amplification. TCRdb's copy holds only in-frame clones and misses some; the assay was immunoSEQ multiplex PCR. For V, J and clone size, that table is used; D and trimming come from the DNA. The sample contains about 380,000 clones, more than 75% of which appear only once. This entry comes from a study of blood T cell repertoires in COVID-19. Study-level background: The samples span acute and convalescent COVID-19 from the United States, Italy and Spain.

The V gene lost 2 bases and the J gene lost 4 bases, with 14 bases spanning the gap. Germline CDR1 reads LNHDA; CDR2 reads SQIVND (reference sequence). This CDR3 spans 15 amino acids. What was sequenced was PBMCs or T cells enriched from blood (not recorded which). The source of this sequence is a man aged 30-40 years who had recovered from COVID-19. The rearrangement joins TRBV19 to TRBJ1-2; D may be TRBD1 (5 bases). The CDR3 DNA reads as TGTGCCAGTAGTATACCCAAGGGAGGGGCCTATGGCTACACCTTC. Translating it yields CASSIPKGGAYGYTF.